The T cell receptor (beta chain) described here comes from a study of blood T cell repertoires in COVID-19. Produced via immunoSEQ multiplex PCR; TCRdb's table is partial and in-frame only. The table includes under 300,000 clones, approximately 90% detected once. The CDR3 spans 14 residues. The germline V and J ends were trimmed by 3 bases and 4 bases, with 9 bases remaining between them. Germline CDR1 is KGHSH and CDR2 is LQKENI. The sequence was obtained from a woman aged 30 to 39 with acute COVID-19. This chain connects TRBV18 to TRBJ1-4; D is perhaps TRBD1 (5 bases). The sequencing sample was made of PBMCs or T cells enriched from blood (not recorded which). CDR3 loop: CASSPQRGNEKLFF. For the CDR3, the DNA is TGTGCCAGCTCACCGCAAAGGGGTAATGAAAAACTGTTTTTT. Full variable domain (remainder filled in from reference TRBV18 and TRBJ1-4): NAGVMQNPRHLVRRRGQEARLRCSPMKGHSHVYWYRQLPEEGLKFMVYLQKENIIDESGMPKERFSAEFPKEGPSILRIQQVVRGDSAAYFCASSPQRGNEKLFFGSGTQLSVL.